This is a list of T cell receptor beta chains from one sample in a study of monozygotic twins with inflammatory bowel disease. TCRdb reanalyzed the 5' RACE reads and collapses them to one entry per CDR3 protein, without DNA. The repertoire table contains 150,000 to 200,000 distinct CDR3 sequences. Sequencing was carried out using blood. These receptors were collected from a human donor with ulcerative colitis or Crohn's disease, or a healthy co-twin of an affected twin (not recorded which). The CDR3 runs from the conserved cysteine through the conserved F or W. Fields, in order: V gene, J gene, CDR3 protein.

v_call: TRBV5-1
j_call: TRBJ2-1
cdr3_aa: CASSLEQGIYNEQFF

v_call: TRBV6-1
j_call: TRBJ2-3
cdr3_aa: CASKRGTVRTDTQYF

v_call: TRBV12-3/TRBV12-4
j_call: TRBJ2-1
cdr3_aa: CASSLARQFNEQFF

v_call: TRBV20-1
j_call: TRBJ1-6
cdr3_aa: CSALDTSSYNSPLHF

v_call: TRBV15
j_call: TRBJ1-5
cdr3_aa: CATSRDRWQFNQPQHF

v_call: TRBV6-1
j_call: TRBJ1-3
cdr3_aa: CASSRDRSSGNAIYF

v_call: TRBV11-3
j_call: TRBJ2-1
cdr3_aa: CASSLGGRRGYNEQFF

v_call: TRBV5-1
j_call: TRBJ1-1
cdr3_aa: CASSLVGDRRNTEAFF

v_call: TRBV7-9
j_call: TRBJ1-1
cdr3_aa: CASSLASPEAFF

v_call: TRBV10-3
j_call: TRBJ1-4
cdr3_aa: CATKDRDTEKLFF

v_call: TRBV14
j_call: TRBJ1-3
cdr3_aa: CASSPLGPGNTIYF

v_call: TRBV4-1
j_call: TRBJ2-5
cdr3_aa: CASSQERLAVEETQYF

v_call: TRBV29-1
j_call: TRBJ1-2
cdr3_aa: CSVDGGLPGGYTF

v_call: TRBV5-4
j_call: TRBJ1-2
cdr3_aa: CASSLTRGNGYTF

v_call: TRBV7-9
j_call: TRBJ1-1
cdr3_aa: CASSLGTNSNTEAFF

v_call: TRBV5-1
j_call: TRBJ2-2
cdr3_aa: CASSTSFTNTGELFF

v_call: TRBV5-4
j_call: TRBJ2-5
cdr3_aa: CASSYPGTSGRRQETQYF

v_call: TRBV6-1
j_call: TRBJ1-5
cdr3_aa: CASSEDRFGNQPQHF

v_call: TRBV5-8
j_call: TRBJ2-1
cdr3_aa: CASSLTSGYYNEQFF

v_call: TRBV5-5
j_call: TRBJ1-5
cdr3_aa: CASSLAGVGNQPQHF

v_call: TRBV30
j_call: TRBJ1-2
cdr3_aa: CAWKGWDGYTF

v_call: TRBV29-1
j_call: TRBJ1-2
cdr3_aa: CSVNERQGLPYGYTF

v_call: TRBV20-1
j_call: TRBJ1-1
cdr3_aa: CSAREYRGQGTEAFF

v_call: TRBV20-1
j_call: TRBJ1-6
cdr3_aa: CSAVPQGSSPLHF

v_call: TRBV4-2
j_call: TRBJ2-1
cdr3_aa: CASSQEWAGALEQFF

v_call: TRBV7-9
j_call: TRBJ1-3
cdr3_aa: CATRVGSSGNTIYF

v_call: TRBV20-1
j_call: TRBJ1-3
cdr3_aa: CSARDPESSGNTIYF

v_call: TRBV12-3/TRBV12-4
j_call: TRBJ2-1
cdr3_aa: CASSSPRSEQFF

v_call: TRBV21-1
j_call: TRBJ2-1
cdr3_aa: CASSKGTGDNEQFF

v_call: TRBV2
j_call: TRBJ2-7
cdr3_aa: CASRGFSYEQYF

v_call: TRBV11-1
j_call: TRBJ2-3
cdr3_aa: CASSFLRVGDTQYF

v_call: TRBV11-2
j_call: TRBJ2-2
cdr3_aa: CASRIPGRLNTGELFF

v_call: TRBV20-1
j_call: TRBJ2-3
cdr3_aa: CSASGTSKDTQYF

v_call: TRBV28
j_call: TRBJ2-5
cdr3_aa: CASSSQRDRGFQETQYF

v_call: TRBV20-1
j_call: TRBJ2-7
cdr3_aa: CSARTSGGTYEQYF

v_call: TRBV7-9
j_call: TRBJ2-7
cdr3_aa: CASSFPASEQYF

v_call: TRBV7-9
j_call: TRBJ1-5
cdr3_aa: CASSLNTPDQPQHF

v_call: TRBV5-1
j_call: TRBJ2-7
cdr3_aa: CASSPGGEQYF

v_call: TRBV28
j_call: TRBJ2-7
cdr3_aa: CASSFEREVEQYF

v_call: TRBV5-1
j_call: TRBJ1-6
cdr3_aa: CASSREVRDNDSPLHF

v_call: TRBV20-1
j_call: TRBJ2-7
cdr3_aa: CSAPEIYEQYF

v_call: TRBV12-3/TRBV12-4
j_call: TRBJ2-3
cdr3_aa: CASSLHWADTQDF

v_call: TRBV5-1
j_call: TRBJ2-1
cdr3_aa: CASRRGSGVDEQFF

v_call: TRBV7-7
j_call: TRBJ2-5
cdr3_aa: CASSSTGSETQYF

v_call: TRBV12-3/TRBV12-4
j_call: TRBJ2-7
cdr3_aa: CASSPRGATYEQYF

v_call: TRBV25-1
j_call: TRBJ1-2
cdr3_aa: CASSEYRGEVGGYTF

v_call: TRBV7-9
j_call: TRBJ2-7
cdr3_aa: CASSLELYEQYF

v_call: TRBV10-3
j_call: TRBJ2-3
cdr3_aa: CAISEEAGLGDTQYF

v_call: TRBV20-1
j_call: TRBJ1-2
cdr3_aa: CSAWDSSGYTF

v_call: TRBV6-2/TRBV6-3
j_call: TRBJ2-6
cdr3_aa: CASSYVVWGNSGANVLTF

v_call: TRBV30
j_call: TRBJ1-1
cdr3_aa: CAWTMGVWNTEAFF

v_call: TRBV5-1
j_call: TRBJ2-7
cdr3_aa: CASSFVPVGEQYF

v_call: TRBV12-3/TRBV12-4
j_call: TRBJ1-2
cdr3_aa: CASSPDGIYGYTF

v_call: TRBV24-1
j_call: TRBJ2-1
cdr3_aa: CATSVEGASGNEQFF